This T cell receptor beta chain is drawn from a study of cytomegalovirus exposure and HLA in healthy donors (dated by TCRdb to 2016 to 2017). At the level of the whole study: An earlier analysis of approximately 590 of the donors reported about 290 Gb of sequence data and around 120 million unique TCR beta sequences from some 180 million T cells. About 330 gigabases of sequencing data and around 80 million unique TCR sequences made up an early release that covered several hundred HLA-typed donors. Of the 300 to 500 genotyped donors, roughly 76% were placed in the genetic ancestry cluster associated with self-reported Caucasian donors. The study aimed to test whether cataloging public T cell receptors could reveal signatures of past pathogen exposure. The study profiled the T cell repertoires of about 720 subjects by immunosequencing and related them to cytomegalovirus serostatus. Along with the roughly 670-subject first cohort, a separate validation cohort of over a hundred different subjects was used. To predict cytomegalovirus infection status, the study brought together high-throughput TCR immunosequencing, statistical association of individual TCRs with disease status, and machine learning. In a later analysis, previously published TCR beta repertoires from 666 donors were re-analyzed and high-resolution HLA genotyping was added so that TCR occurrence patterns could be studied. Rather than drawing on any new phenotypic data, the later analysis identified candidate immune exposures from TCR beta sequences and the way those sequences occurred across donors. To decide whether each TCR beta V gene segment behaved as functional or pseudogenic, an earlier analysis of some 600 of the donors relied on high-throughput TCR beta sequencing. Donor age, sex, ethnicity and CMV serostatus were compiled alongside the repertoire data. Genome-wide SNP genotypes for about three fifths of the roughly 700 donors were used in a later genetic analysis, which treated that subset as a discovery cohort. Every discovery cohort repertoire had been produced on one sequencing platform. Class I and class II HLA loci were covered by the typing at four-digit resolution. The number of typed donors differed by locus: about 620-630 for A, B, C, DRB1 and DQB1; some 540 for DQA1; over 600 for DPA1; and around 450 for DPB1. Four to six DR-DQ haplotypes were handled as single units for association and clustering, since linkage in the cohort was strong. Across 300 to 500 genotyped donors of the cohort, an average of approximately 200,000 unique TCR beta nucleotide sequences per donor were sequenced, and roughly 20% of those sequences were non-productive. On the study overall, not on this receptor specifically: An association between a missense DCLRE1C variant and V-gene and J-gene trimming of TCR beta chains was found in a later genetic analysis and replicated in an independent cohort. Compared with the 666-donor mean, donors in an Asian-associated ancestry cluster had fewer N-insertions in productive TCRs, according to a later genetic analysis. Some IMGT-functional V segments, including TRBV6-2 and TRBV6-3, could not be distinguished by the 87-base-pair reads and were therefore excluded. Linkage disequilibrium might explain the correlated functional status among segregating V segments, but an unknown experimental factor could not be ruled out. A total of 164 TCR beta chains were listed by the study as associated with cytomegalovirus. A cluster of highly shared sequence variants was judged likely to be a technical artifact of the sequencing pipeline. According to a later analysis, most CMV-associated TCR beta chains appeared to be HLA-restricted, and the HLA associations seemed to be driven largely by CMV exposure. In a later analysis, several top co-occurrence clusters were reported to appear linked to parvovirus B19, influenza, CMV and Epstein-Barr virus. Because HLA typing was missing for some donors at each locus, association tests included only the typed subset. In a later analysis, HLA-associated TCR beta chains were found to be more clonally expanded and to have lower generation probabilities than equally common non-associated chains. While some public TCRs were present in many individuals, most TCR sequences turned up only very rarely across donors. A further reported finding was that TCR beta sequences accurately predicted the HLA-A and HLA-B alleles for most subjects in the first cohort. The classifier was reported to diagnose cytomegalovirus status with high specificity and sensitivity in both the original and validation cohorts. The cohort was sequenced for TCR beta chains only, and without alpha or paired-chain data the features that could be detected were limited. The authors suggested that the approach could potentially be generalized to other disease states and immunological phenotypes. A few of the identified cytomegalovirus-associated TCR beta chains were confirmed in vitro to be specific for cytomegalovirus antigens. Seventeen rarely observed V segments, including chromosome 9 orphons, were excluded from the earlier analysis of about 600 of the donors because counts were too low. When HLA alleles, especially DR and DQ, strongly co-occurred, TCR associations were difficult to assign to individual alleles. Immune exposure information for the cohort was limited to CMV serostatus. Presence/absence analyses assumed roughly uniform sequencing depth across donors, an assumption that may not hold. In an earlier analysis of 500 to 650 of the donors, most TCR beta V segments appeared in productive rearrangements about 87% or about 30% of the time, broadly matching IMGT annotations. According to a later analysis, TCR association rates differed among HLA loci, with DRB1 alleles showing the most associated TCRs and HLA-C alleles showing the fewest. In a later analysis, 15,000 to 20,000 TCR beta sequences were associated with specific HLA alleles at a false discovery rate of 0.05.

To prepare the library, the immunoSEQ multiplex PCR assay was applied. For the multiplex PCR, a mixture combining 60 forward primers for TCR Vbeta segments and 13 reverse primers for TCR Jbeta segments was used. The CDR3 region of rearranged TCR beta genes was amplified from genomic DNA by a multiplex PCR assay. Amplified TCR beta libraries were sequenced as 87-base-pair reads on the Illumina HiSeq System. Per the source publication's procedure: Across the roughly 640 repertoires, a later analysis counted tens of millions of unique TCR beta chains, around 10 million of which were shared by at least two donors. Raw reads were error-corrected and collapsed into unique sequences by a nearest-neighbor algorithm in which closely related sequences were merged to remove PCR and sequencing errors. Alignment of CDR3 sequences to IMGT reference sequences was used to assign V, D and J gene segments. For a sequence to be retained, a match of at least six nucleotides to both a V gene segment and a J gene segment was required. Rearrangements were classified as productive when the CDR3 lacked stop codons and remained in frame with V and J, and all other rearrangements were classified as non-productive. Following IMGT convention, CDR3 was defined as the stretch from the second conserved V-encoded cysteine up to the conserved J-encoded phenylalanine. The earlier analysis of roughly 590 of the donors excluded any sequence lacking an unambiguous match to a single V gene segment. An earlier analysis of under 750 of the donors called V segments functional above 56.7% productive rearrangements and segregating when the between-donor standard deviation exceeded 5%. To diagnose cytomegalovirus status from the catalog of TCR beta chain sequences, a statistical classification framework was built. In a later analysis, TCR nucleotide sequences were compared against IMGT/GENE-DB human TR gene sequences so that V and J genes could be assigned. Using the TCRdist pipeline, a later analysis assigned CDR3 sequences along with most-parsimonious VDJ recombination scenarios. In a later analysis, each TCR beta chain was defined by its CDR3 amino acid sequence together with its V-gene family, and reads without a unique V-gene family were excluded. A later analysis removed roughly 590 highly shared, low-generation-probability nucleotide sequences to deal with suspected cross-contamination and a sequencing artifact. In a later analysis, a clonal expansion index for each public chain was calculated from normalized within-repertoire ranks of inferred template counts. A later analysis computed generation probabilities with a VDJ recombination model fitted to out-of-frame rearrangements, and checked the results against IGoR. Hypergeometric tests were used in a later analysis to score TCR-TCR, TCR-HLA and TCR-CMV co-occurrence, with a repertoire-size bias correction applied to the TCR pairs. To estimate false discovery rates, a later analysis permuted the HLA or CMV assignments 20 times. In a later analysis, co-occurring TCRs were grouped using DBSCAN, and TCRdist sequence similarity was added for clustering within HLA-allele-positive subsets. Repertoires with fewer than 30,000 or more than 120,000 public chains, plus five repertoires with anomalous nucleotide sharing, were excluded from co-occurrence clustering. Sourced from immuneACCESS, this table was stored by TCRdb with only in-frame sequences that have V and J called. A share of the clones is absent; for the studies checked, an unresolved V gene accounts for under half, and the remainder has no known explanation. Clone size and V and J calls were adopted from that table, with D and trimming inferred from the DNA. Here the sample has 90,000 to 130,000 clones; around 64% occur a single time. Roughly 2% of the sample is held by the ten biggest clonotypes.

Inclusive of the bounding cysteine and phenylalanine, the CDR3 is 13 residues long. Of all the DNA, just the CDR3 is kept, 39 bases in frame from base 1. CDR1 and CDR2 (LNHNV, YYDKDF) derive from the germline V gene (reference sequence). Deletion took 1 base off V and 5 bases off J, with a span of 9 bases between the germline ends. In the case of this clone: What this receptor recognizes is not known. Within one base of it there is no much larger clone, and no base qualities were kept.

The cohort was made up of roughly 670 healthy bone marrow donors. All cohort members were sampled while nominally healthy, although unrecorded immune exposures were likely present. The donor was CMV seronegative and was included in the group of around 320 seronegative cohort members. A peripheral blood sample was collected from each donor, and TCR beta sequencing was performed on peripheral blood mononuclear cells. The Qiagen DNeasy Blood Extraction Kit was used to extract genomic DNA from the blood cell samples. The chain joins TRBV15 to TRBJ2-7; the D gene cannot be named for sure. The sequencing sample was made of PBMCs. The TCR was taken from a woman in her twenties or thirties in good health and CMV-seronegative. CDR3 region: CATSRGGENEQYF. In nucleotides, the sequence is TGTGCCACCAGCAGAGGCGGCGAGAACGAGCAGTACTTC.